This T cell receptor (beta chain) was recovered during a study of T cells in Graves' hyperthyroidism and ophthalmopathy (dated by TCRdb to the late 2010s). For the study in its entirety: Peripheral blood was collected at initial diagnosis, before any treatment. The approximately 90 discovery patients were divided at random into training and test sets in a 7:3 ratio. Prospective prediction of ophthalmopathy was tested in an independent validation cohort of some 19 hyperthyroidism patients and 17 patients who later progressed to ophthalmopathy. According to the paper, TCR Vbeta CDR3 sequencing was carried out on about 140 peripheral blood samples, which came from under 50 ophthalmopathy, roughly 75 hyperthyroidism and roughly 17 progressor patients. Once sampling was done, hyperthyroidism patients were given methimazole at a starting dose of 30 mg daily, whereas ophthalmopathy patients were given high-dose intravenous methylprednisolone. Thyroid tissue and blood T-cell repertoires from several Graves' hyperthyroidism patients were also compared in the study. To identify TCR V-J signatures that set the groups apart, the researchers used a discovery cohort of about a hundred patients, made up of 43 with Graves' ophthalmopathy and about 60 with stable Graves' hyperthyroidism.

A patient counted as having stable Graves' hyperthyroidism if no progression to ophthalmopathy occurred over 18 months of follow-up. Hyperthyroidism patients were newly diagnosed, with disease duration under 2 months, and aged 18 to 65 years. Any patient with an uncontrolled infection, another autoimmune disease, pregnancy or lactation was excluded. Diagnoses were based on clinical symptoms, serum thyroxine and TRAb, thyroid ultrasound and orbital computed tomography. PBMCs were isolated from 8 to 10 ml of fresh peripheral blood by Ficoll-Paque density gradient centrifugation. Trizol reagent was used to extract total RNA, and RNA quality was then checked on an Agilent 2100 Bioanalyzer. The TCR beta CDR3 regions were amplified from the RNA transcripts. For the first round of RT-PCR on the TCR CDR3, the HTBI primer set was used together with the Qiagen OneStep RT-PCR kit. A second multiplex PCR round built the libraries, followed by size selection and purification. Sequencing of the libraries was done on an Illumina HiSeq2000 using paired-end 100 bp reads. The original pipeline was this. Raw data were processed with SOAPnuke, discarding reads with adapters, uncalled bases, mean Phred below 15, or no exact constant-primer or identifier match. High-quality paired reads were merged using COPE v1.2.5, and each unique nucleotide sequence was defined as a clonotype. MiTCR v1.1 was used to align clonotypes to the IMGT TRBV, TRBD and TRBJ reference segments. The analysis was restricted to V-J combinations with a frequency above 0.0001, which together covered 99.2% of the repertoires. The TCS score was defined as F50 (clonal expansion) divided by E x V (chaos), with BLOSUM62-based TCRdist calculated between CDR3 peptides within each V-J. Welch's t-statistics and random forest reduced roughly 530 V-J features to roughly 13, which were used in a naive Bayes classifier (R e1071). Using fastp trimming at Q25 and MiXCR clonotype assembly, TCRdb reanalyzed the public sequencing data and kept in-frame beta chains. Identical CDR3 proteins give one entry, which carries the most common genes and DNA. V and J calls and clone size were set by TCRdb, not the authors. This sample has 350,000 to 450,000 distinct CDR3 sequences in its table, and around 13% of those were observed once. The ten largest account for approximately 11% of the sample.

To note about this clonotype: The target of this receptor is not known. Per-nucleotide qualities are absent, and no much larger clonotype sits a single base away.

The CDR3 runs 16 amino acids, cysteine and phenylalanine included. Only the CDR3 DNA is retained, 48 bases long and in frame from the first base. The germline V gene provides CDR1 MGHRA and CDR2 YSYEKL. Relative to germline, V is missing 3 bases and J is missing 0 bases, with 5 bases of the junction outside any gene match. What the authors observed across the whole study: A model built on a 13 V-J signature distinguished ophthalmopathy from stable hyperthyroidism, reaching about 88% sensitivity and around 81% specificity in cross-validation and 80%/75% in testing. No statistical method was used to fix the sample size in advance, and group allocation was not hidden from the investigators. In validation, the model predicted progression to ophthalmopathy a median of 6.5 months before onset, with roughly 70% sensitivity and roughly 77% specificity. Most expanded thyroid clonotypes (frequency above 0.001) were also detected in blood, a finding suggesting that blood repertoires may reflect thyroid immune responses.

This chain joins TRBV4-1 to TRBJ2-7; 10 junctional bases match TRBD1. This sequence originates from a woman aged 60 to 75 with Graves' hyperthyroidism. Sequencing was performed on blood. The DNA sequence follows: TGCGCCAGCAGCCACCGACAGGGGGCCAGCTCCTACGAGCAGTACTTC. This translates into CASSHRQGASSYEQYF.